This TCR beta chain comes out of a study of tissue T cells after allogeneic stem cell transplantation. This CDR3 comprises 13 residues. V was clipped by 6 bases and J by 1 base; unmatched bases: 2. The V gene's germline CDR1 is SGHND and CDR2 FRSKSL. Sequencing of TCRbeta CDR3 at survey depth gave sequences and template counts. The assay was immunoSEQ multiplex PCR, and TCRdb's table has in-frame clones only and misses some. The repertoire holds tens of thousands of clones, about 73% seen once, with around 0.67% in the top ten. Comments on this clone: The antigen is not known. Here the gene names and germline are mouse. The read finishes 1 residue shy of the CDR3 end, and the germline J gene is used to complete it.

Broader study findings: In patients and mice, blood and spleen missed much of tissue repertoire. Shared clones across patients were few; motif clustering revealed tissue-specific shared signatures.

The TCR comes from a pool of C57BL/6 mice in good health. Sequences were obtained from sorted cells pooled from one or two spleens. This rearrangement joins TRBV15 to TRBJ1-1; TRBD1 matches at 7 bases. The CDR3 reads CASSRQGNTEVFF. Partial CDR3 DNA: TGTGCCAGCAGCCGACAGGGAAACACAGAAGTCTTC.